These 5 T cell receptor beta chains were all obtained from the same sample, sequenced in a study of T-cell memory formation after mild COVID-19. TCRdb reanalysed the 5' RACE reads using MiXCR and keeps one entry per CDR3 protein. The sample has around 390,000 distinct CDR3 sequences; about 17% are singletons. Sequencing input: PBMCs or a T cell subset sorted from them (not recorded which). The receptors shown here come from a man between 18 and 35 years old who had mild COVID-19 (a few samples of this study predate the infection). Cell type and time point are not known.

This clonotype was counted between two and nine times. The chain employs TRBV7-6 and TRBJ1-6; D not certain. V was clipped by 5 bases and J by 8 bases, with 13 bases between them. CDR3 length: 14 amino acids. The germline gives CDR1 SGHVS, CDR2 FNYEAQ. CDR3 sequence (DNA): TGTGCCAGCAGCAGGGCTTGGGTGGATTCACCCCTCCACTTT. Translated: CASSRAWVDSPLHF.

CDR3 bases: TGCGCCAGCAGCTTGGTGTTCCGAGGGGGCGCGTATAATTCACCCCTCCACTTT. Protein sequence: CASSLVFRGGAYNSPLHF. The V gene is TRBV5-1, the J gene TRBJ1-6; 7 bases are shared with TRBD1. Trimming took 0 bases from V and 4 from J; bases not matched to a gene: 10. The CDR3 is made up of 18 amino acids. Germline CDR1 and CDR2: SGHRS and YFSETQ. Combining the CDR3 with reference TRBV5-1 and TRBJ1-6 gives the whole variable domain KAGVTQTPRYLIKTRGQQVTLSCSPISGHRSVSWYQQTPGQGLQFLFEYFSETQRNKGNFPGRFSGRQFSNSRSEMNVSTLELGDSALYLCASSLVFRGGAYNSPLHFGNGTRLTVT.

This clonotype occurred a few times. The chain has TRBV7-9 and TRBJ1-1, with no clear D. Trimming took off 0 bases at V and 4 bases at J, with 15 bases between the two ends. The CDR3 runs to 16 residues. The germline V gene has CDR1 SEHNR and CDR2 FQNEAQ (reference sequence). Here the CDR3 DNA reads TGTGCCAGCAGCTTAGCCCGGCGAGCAATTTTCACTGAAGCTTTCTTT. It codes for CASSLARRAIFTEAFF.

The gene calls are TRBV20-1 and TRBJ2-7, with 8 bases identical to TRBD2. V dropped 0 bases and J dropped 5; count of bases not matched to a gene: 6. From germline, CDR1 is DFQATT and CDR2 SNEGSKA (reference sequence). The CDR3 length is 14 residues. As DNA, the CDR3 is TGCAGTGCTAGAGATGTCGGGAGGGGTCACGAGCAGTACTTC. This encodes CSARDVGRGHEQYF.

The chain has TRBV19 and TRBJ1-1, with D possibly TRBD1 on 5 matching bases. This CDR3 is 13 amino acids long. Germline V lookup: CDR1 LNHDA, CDR2 SQIVND (reference sequence). V shed 11 bases and J shed 5 bases, with 18 bases lying between them. The DNA of the CDR3 is TGTGCCGCCCGTCCCAGCGGGGGAACTGAAGCTTTCTTT. Amino acids: CAARPSGGTEAFF.